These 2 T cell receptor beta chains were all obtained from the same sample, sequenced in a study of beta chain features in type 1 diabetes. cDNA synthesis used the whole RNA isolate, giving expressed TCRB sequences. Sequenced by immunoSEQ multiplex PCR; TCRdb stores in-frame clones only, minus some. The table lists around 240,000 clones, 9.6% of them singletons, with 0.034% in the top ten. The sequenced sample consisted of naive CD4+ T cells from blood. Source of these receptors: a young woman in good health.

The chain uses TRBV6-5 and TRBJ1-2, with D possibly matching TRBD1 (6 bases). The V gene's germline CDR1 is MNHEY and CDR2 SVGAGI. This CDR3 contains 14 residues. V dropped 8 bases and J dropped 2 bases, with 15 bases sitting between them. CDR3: CASGYRDLNYGYTF. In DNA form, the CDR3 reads TGTGCCAGCGGCTACAGGGACCTAAACTATGGCTACACCTTC.

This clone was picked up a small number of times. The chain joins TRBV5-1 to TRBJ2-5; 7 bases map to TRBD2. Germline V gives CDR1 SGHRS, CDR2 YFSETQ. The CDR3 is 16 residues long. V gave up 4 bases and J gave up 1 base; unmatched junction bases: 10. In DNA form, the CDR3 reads TGCGCCAGCAGCCAAAAACCTAGCGGAGCCCAAGAGACCCAGTACTTC. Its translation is CASSQKPSGAQETQYF.